The entry below describes one T cell receptor (beta chain). Sequencing was performed with immunoSEQ multiplex PCR; in TCRdb, only in-frame clones are kept and a portion is missing. Of some 140,000 clones in the sample, 84% are singletons; the top ten hold 5.5%. This entry belongs to a study of blood T cell repertoires in COVID-19. Germline V CDR1 and CDR2: SGDLS, YYNGEE. This CDR3 region has 16 residues. V was pared by 0 bases and J by 5 bases, with 14 bases between. The sequence was obtained from a man aged 35-49 years with acute COVID-19. Source material: PBMCs or T cells enriched from blood (not recorded which). The rearrangement links TRBV9 to TRBJ2-2; D might be TRBD1 (6 bases). CDR3 nucleotides: TGTGCCAGCAGCGTAGCTGGGGGCAGGGGAACCGGGGAGCTGTTTTTT. Amino acids: CASSVAGGRGTGELFF.